The TCR beta chain described here comes from a study of follicular helper T cells after annual influenza vaccination. Time point specified: 2015-2016 season, pre-vaccination. CDR3 length equals 16 residues. V gave up 2 bases and J gave up 2 bases; unmatched junction bases: 5. Germline V gene data show CDR1 as LGHNA and CDR2 as YNFKEQ. Survey level resolution was used for TCRB sequencing. Generated by immunoSEQ multiplex PCR, the TCRdb table keeps only in-frame clones and is missing some. The sample shows approximately 9,000 clones, approximately 90% of them seen only once. The chain links TRBV4-2 to TRBJ2-2; 7 bases line up with TRBD1. This TCR was recovered from an adult who received the influenza vaccine. The sample here was CXCR5+ CD38- circulating T follicular helper cells from blood, taken on the day of influenza vaccination. Documented subset: circulating Tfh, non-naive CD4+CXCR5+PD-1+ (ICOS+CD38+ or ICOS-CD38-). The CDR3 spells CASSQMRGRNTGELFF. The CDR3 nucleotides read TGTGCCAGCAGCCAAATGAGGGGGCGCAACACCGGGGAGCTGTTTTTT.